This TCR beta chain was identified during a study of T cell responses to AZD1222 COVID-19 vaccine. Libraries were prepared by immunoSEQ multiplex PCR; TCRdb keeps only in-frame clonotypes and omits some of them. The table lists approximately 130,000 clones, around 90% of them singletons. This TCR derives from an adult who received the MenACWY meningococcal vaccine as a control. The source was peripheral blood, collected 28 days after the second dose of the MenACWY control vaccine.

For the CDR3, the DNA is TGTGCCAGCAGCTTAACGGGGCGGGGAGAGGACTATGGCTACACCTTC. This codes for CASSLTGRGEDYGYTF. The rearrangement joins TRBV11-2 to TRBJ1-2; D possibly corresponds to TRBD1 (5 bases). The CDR3 runs to 16 residues. Trimming cost V 2 bases and J 3 bases, with 16 bases left between them. The germline gives CDR1 SGHAT, CDR2 FQNNGV.